The entry below gives a single TCR beta chain sequence along with its context. Its antigen has not been determined. Per-base qualities were not stored, and no clone one base away is much larger. The cohort comprised around 690 healthy bone marrow donors. At the time of sampling, all cohort members were nominally healthy, though unrecorded immune exposures were likely present. The donor was CMV seronegative and was included in the group of hundreds of seronegative cohort members. A peripheral blood sample was collected from each donor, and TCR beta sequencing was performed on peripheral blood mononuclear cells. Genomic DNA extraction from the blood cell samples was performed with the Qiagen DNeasy Blood Extraction Kit. Receptor libraries were prepared by the immunoSEQ multiplex PCR assay. For the multiplex PCR, a mixture combining 60 forward primers for TCR Vbeta segments and 13 reverse primers for TCR Jbeta segments was used. Amplification of the CDR3 region of rearranged TCR beta genes was performed with a multiplex PCR assay on genomic DNA. The Illumina HiSeq System was used to sequence the amplified TCR beta libraries as 87-base-pair reads. In the original analysis: Across the 500 to 850 repertoires, a later analysis counted around 80 million unique TCR beta chains, some 11 million of which were shared by at least two donors. Raw reads were error-corrected and collapsed into unique sequences with a nearest-neighbor algorithm that merged closely related sequences to remove PCR and sequencing errors. V, D and J gene segments were assigned by aligning CDR3 sequences to IMGT reference sequences. For a sequence to be retained, a match of at least six nucleotides was required to both a V gene segment and a J gene segment. A rearrangement was called productive if the CDR3 had no stop codons and remained in frame with V and J, and every other rearrangement was called non-productive. Following IMGT convention, CDR3 was defined as the stretch from the second conserved V-encoded cysteine to the conserved J-encoded phenylalanine. In an earlier analysis of around 540 of the donors, sequences lacking an unambiguous match to a single V gene segment were excluded. In an earlier analysis of approximately 500 of the donors, a V segment was called functional when productive rearrangements were above 56.7%, and segregating when the standard deviation between donors exceeded 5%. A statistical classification framework was built to diagnose cytomegalovirus status from the catalog of TCR beta chain sequences. A later analysis assigned V and J genes by comparing TCR nucleotide sequences with IMGT/GENE-DB human TR gene sequences. A later analysis assigned CDR3 sequences and most-parsimonious VDJ recombination scenarios with the TCRdist pipeline. In a later analysis, every TCR beta chain was defined by the combination of its CDR3 amino acid sequence and its V-gene family, and reads without a unique V-gene family were dropped. In a later analysis, fewer than 650 highly shared, low-generation-probability nucleotide sequences were removed to address suspected cross-contamination and a sequencing artifact. In a later analysis, a clonal expansion index was calculated for each public chain from normalized within-repertoire ranks of inferred template counts. In a later analysis, generation probabilities were computed using a VDJ recombination model fitted to out-of-frame rearrangements, and the results were checked against IGoR. In a later analysis, TCR-TCR, TCR-HLA and TCR-CMV co-occurrence was scored with hypergeometric tests, and a repertoire-size bias correction was applied to TCR pairs. To estimate false discovery rates, a later analysis permuted the HLA or CMV assignments 20 times. In a later analysis, co-occurring TCRs were grouped using DBSCAN, and TCRdist sequence similarity was added for clustering within HLA-allele-positive subsets. Repertoires with fewer than 30,000 or more than 120,000 public chains were left out of co-occurrence clustering, as were roughly five repertoires with anomalous nucleotide sharing. Held by TCRdb, this immuneACCESS table contains in-frame sequences only and omits some clones. Under half of the omission traces to an unresolved V gene where checked; the cause of the rest is unknown. The V and J calls and the clone size are those of that table, but D and trimming were determined from the DNA. The sample yields over 150,000 clones; less than 85% were counted once. The ten biggest clones cover around 4% of the sample.

These data originate in a study of cytomegalovirus exposure and HLA in healthy donors (dated by TCRdb to about 2017). In the study overall: An earlier analysis of approximately 640 of the donors reported about 250 Gb of sequence data and around 110 million unique TCR beta sequences from some 180 million T cells. Genome-wide SNP genotypes for about three fifths of the roughly 670 donors were used in a later genetic analysis, which treated that subset as a discovery cohort. The study aimed to test whether cataloging public T cell receptors could reveal signatures of past pathogen exposure. HLA typing included class I and class II loci at four-digit resolution. The study combined high-throughput TCR immunosequencing, statistical association of individual TCRs with disease status, and machine learning to predict cytomegalovirus infection status. The number of typed donors differed by locus: about 620-630 for A, B, C, DRB1 and DQB1; 500 to 550 for DQA1; some 590 for DPA1; and 450 to 480 for DPB1. Along with the roughly 710-subject first cohort, a separate validation cohort of over a hundred different subjects was used. Of the roughly 400 genotyped donors, approximately 83% fell in the genetic ancestry cluster associated with self-reported Caucasian donors. In an earlier analysis of 587 of the donors, high-throughput TCR beta sequencing was used to judge whether each TCR beta V gene segment behaved as functional or pseudogenic. About 280 gigabases of sequencing data and around 88 million unique TCR sequences made up an early release that covered around 640 HLA-typed donors. Donor age, sex, ethnicity and CMV serostatus were collected together with the repertoire data. Using immunosequencing, the study profiled T cell repertoires from 640 or so subjects and related those repertoires to cytomegalovirus serostatus. A later analysis re-analyzed previously published TCR beta repertoires from approximately 700 donors and added high-resolution HLA genotyping to study TCR occurrence patterns. Among some 410 genotyped donors of the cohort, an average of approximately 200,000 unique TCR beta nucleotide sequences was sequenced per donor, of which 15% to 20% were non-productive. All discovery cohort repertoires had been generated using a single sequencing platform. The later analysis used no new phenotypic data to find candidate immune exposures, relying instead on TCR beta sequences and their occurrence across donors. About five DR-DQ haplotypes were treated as single units for association and clustering because of strong linkage in the cohort.

Looking up the germline V gene yields CDR1 MNHEY and CDR2 SVGAGI. The CDR3 starts with the cysteine, ends with the phenylalanine, and has 12 residues. Only CDR3 DNA remains: 36 bases, in frame from the first base. After removal of 6 bases from V and 9 bases from J, the junction retains 7 bases not matched to a gene. General conclusions and limits of the study: Several of the top co-occurrence clusters appeared to be linked to parvovirus B19, influenza, CMV and Epstein-Barr virus, according to a later analysis. According to a later analysis, most CMV-associated TCR beta chains appeared to be HLA-restricted, and the HLA associations seemed to be driven largely by CMV exposure. While some public TCRs were present in many individuals, most TCR sequences turned up only very rarely across donors. This cohort had only TCR beta chains sequenced, and the lack of alpha or paired-chain data limited which features could be detected. It was suggested by the authors that the approach could potentially be generalized to other disease states and immunological phenotypes. A later analysis found that TCR association rates varied across HLA loci, with DRB1 alleles showing the most associated TCRs and HLA-C alleles the fewest. The earlier analysis of some 560 of the donors excluded approximately 17 rarely observed V segments, including chromosome 9 orphons, because counts were too low. Because the 87-base-pair reads could not distinguish some IMGT-functional V segments, including TRBV6-2 and TRBV6-3, those segments were excluded. A further reported finding was that TCR beta sequences accurately predicted the HLA-A and HLA-B alleles for most subjects in the first cohort. Linkage disequilibrium might explain the correlated functional status among segregating V segments, but an unknown experimental factor could not be excluded. At a false discovery rate of 0.05, a later analysis linked about 17,000 TCR beta sequences to specific HLA alleles. The presence/absence analyses assumed that sequencing depth was roughly uniform across donors, and that assumption may not be true. In a later genetic analysis, a missense DCLRE1C variant was associated with V-gene and J-gene trimming of TCR beta chains, and the association was replicated in an independent cohort. The sequencing pipeline was judged likely to have produced a cluster of highly shared sequence variants as a technical artifact. Assigning TCR associations to individual alleles was difficult when HLA alleles, especially DR and DQ, strongly co-occurred. Compared with the roughly 700-donor mean, donors in an Asian-associated ancestry cluster had fewer N-insertions in productive TCRs, according to a later genetic analysis. In both the original and validation cohorts, the classifier was reported to diagnose cytomegalovirus status with high specificity and sensitivity. Because HLA typing was missing for some donors at each locus, association tests included only the typed subset. Broadly in line with IMGT annotations, most TCR beta V segments showed up in productive rearrangements about 90% or about 30% of the time in an earlier analysis of under 700 of the donors. A few of the identified cytomegalovirus-associated TCR beta chains were confirmed in vitro to be specific for cytomegalovirus antigens. In a later analysis, HLA-associated TCR beta chains were found to be more clonally expanded and to have lower generation probabilities than equally common non-associated chains. The study gave a list of about 150 TCR beta chains associated with cytomegalovirus. For the cohort, immune exposure information was limited to CMV serostatus.

The TCR comes from a man aged 40-49 years in good health and CMV-seronegative. The chain employs TRBV6-5 and TRBJ2-7, and 8 junction bases match TRBD1. Sequencing was done on a sample of PBMCs. The CDR3 has the sequence CASRTTGVGQYF. The nucleotide sequence is TGTGCCAGCAGAACGACAGGGGTAGGGCAGTACTTC.